Included here is one T cell receptor beta chain sequence, with context. This table comes from immunoSEQ multiplex PCR, and its TCRdb copy is limited to in-frame clones, with some not included. The data show about 160,000 clones, with approximately 79% seen just once and approximately 7% held by the top ten. These data come from a study of blood T cell repertoires in COVID-19. In germline, CDR1 is SGHNT, CDR2 YYREEE (reference sequence). Trimming took 2 bases from V and 0 from J, leaving 7 bases between them. The CDR3 covers 14 residues. The rearrangement joins TRBV5-4 to TRBJ2-3; no clear D gene. The receptor was derived from a woman aged 40 to 49 with COVID-19, enrolled during active disease. The material sequenced was peripheral blood. CDR3 nucleotides: TGTGCCAGCAGCTTAACCGGGAGCACAGATACGCAGTATTTT. Residues: CASSLTGSTDTQYF.